This TCR beta chain is drawn from a study of OX40 agonist ivuxolimab in advanced cancers. TCRdb's copy holds only in-frame clones and misses some; the assay was immunoSEQ multiplex PCR. The sample records about 64,000 clones, about 88% being singletons. The sequencing here drew on CD4+ or CD8+ T cells sorted from blood, taken in a trial of the OX40 agonist ivuxolimab. The TCR comes from an adult with an advanced solid tumor such as melanoma, head and neck, liver or kidney cancer.

The CDR3 protein is CASSPGLREQYF. For the CDR3, the DNA is TGTGCCAGCAGCCCAGGACTTAGGGAGCAGTACTTC. This chain uses TRBV7-8 with TRBJ2-7; D perhaps matches TRBD2 (5 bases). V shed 5 bases and J shed 7 bases, with 12 bases lying between them. The CDR3 extends over 12 amino acids. Germline values: CDR1 SGHVS, CDR2 FQNEAQ.